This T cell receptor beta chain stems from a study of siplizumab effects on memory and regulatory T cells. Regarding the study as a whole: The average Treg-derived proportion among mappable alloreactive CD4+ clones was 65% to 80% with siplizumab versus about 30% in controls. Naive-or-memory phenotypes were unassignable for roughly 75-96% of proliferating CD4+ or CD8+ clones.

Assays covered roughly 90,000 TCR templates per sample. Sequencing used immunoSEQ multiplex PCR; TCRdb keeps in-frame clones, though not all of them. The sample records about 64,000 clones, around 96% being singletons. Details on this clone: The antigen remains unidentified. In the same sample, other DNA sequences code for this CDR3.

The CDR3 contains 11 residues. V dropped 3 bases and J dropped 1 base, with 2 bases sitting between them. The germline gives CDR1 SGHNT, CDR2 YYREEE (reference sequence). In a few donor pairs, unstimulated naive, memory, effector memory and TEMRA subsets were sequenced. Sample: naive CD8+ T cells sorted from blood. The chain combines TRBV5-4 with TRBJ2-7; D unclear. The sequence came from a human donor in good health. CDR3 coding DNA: TGTGCCAGCAGCTCTTCCTACGAGCAGTACTTC. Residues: CASSSSYEQYF.